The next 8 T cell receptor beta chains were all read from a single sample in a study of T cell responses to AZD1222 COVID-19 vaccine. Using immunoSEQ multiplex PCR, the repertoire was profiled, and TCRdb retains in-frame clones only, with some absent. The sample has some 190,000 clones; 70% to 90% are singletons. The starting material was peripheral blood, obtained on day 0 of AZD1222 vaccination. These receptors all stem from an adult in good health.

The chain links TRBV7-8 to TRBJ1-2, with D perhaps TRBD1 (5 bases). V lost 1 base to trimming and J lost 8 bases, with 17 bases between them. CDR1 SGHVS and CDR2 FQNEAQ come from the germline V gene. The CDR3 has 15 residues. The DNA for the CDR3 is TGTGCCAGCAGCTTAGTTCCAGGGAGTTTTCCGGGCTACACCTTC. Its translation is CASSLVPGSFPGYTF.

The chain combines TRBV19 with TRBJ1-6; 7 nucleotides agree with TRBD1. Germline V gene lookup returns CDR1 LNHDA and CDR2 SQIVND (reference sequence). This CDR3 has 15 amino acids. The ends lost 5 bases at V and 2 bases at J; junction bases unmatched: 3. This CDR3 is CASSAGTAYNSPLHF. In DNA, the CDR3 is TGTGCCAGTAGTGCCGGGACAGCCTATAATTCACCCCTCCACTTT. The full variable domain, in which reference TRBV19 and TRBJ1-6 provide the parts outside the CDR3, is DGGITQSPKYLFRKEGQNVTLSCEQNLNHDAMYWYRQDPGQGLRLIYYSQIVNDFQKGDIAEGYSVSREKKESFPLTVTSAQKNPTAFYLCASSAGTAYNSPLHFGNGTRLTVT.

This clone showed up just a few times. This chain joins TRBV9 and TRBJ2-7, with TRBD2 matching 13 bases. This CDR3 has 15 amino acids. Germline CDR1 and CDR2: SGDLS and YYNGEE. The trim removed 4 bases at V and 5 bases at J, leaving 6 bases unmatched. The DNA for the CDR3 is TGTGCCAGCAGCCACGGGACTAGCGGGGTCCACGAGCAGTACTTC. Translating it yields CASSHGTSGVHEQYF.

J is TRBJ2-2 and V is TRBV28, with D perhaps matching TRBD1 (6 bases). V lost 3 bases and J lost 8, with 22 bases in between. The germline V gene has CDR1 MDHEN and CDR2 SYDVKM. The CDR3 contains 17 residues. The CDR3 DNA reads TGTGCCAGCAGTTTGAACATTGGGGGAACCGGGACAGGGGAGCTGTTTTTT. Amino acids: CASSLNIGGTGTGELFF.

This CDR3 is CASSESGHSTDTQYF. The CDR3 DNA sequence: TGTGCCAGCAGTGAATCCGGTCACAGCACAGATACGCAGTATTTT. The chain uses TRBV2 and TRBJ2-3; D is unclear. The CDR3 runs 15 residues. Trimming took 2 bases from V and 0 from J, leaving 9 bases between them. Germline loops: CDR1 SNHLY, CDR2 FYNNEI.

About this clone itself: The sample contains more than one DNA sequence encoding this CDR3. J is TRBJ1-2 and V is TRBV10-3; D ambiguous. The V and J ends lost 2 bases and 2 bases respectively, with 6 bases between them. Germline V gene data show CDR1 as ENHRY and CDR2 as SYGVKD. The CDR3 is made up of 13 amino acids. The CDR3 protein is CAISEGQNYGYTF. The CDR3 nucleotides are TGTGCCATCAGTGAGGGGCAGAACTATGGCTACACCTTC.

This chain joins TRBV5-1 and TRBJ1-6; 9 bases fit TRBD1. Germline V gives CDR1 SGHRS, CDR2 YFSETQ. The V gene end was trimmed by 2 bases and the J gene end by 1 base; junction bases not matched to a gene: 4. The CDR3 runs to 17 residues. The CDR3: CASSFGTGFSYNSPLHF. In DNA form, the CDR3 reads TGCGCCAGCAGCTTCGGGACAGGGTTTTCCTATAATTCACCCCTCCACTTT. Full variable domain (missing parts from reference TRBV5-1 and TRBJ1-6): KAGVTQTPRYLIKTRGQQVTLSCSPISGHRSVSWYQQTPGQGLQFLFEYFSETQRNKGNFPGRFSGRQFSNSRSEMNVSTLELGDSALYLCASSFGTGFSYNSPLHFGNGTRLTVT.

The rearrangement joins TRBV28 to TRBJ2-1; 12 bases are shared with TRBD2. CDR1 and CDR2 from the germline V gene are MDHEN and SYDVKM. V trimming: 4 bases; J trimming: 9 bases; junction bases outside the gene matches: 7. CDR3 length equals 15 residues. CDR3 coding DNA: TGTGCCAGCAGTTCTCTAGCGGGGGGGCCGTCTGAGCAGTTCTTC. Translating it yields CASSSLAGGPSEQFF.